This TCR beta chain was identified during a study of CD8+ T cells in alopecia areata. The study's findings and limits: The study found tofacitinib significantly decreased scalp clonality and expanded CD8+ clones among the top 100. The study found higher clonality in lesional than normal scalp, especially in alopecia totalis/universalis.

Treatment specified: oral pan-JAK inhibitor, 5-10 mg twice daily. As the sequencing template, cDNA was produced by extracting RNA and reverse transcribing it. Repertoires were generated with immunoSEQ multiplex PCR, while TCRdb's copy carries only in-frame clones and drops some. The sample lists over 95,000 clones, approximately 55% seen once, with under 3.5% in the top ten. Comments on this clone: Antigen specificity is unknown. Compared with germline, one end of the junction differs, possibly owing to a read error.

This CDR3 spans 14 amino acids. The V gene's germline CDR1 is SSHAT and CDR2 FNYEAQ (reference sequence). This sequence originates from a human donor with alopecia areata. The source material was CD4+ T cells sorted from blood, sampled at week 24, from a patient treated with tofacitinib. The rearrangement uses TRBV7-7 and TRBJ2-7; weak D call: TRBD1 (5 bases). The CDR3 is CASSLSRVEGEQYF. DNA for the CDR3: TGTGCTAGCAGCTTAAGCAGGGTCGAAGGGGAGCAGTACTTC.